The 5 T cell receptor beta chains presented below share a single source sample, sequenced in a study of tumor and adjacent non-tumor tissue in lung cancer. No cell sorting was done before RNA was extracted from the tissue. More than 3 cm separated this lung sample from the edge of the tumor. A modified ARM-PCR protocol with three rounds of nested PCR amplified TCRbeta. TCRdb reprocessed the multiplex PCR reads with MiXCR, giving one entry per CDR3 protein. The sample consists of 70,000 to 90,000 distinct CDR3 sequences, 70% to 90% of them appearing once. The sequenced material came from distant non-tumor lung tissue. Receptor source: a man in his sixties with non-small cell lung cancer.

Concerning this clonotype itself: The germline gene is not matched at one end of the junction; a read error may be the cause. J is TRBJ1-1 and V is TRBV4-2; a possible D gene is TRBD1 (5 bases). The CDR3 is 15 residues long. Germline CDR1 LGHNA, CDR2 YNFKEQ. DNA for the CDR3: TGTGTCAGCAGCCCGGGGGACGGACCGAACACTGAATCTTTCTTT. As protein: CVSSPGDGPNTESFF.

Only one count was recorded for this clonotype. A much larger clone sits a single nucleotide away, making a read error possible. The chain recombines TRBV6-2 or TRBV6-3 with TRBJ2-2; D perhaps matches TRBD2 (6 bases). Per germline, CDR1 MNHEY and CDR2 SVGEGT. This CDR3 has 15 amino acids. V lost 4 bases to trimming and J lost 3 bases, with 12 bases between them. The CDR3 DNA reads as TGTGCCAGCAGTTCTAGCCGGAGGGACACCGGGGAGCTGTTTTTT. Its protein product is CASSSSRRDTGELFF.

Worth noting for this clonotype: A much larger clone lies a single base off, so this may be a read error. The CDR3 nucleotides read TGTGCCAGCAGTTCCCGAGAGACAGGGTCCTACGAGCAGTACTTC. Encoded protein: CASSSRETGSYEQYF. V gene TRBV6-6 combines with J gene TRBJ2-7; 7 bases line up with TRBD1. Germline V CDR1 and CDR2: MNHNY, SVGAGI (reference sequence). There are 15 residues in the CDR3. J gave up 1 base and V 4 bases, and 7 bases lay outside the gene matches.

This chain joins TRBV28 and TRBJ1-4, with D uncertain. Germline CDR1 reads MDHEN; CDR2 reads SYDVKM. There are 15 residues in the CDR3. Between the trimmed V and J ends, which lost 1 base and 0 bases, there was a span of 6 bases. The chain's CDR3 is CASSLFVSTNEKLFF. CDR3 nucleotides: TGTGCCAGCAGTTTATTTGTGTCAACTAATGAAAAACTGTTTTTT.

For this clonotype: The conserved phenylalanine or tryptophan normally closing the CDR3 is absent here, so this likely arose from a read error. The rearrangement uses TRBV6-1 and TRBJ1-1, with D perhaps TRBD1 (6 bases). Per the germline V gene, CDR1 is MNHNS and CDR2 is SASEGT. The CDR3 extends over 14 amino acids. The germline V and J ends were trimmed by 3 bases and 6 bases, with 14 bases remaining between them. This CDR3 reads CASSDRGAIAEAFI. The CDR3, as DNA: TGTGCCAGCAGTGATCGGGGGGCCATCGCTGAAGCTTTCATT.